This TCR beta chain appears in the sequencing data of a study of control samples from healthy donors and cancer patients. V shed 0 bases and J shed 5 bases, with 7 bases lying between them. Germline V gives CDR1 SEHNR, CDR2 FQNEAQ (reference sequence). The CDR3 covers 13 residues. TCRdb keeps only in-frame clones here, not all; method: immunoSEQ multiplex PCR. This sample has about 190,000 clones, with about 91% found just once. The V and J genes are TRBV7-9 and TRBJ1-1; D is perhaps TRBD1 (5 bases). Material: blood. The TCR comes from a man aged 30 to 45 in good health. CDR3 in DNA: TGTGCCAGCAGCTTAGCGGAGGGGACTGAAGCTTTCTTT. It yields the protein CASSLAEGTEAFF.